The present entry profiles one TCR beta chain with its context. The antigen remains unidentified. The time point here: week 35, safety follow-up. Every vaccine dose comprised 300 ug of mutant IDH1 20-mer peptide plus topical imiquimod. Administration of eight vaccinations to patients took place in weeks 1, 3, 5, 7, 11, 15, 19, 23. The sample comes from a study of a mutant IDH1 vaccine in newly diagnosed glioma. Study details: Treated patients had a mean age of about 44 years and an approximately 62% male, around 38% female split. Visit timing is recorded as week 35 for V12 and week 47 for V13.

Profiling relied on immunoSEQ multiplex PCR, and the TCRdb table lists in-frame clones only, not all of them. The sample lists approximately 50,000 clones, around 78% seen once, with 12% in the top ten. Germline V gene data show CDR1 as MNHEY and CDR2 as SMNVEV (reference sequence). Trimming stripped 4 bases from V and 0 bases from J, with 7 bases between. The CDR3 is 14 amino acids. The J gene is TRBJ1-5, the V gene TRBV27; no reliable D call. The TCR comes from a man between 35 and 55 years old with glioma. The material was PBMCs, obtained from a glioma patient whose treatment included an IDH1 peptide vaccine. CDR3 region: CASSSQYSNQPQHF. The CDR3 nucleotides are TGTGCCAGCAGTTCCCAATATAGCAATCAGCCCCAGCATTTT.